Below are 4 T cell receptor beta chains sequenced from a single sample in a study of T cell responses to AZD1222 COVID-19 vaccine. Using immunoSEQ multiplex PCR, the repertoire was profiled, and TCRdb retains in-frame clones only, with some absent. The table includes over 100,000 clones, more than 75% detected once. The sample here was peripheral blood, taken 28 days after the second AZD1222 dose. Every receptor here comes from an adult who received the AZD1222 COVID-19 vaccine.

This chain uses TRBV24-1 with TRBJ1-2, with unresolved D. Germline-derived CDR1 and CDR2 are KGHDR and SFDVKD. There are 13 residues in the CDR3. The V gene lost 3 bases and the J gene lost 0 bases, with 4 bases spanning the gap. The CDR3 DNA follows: TGTGCCACCAGTGATCCTCCTAACTATGGCTACACCTTC. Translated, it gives CATSDPPNYGYTF.

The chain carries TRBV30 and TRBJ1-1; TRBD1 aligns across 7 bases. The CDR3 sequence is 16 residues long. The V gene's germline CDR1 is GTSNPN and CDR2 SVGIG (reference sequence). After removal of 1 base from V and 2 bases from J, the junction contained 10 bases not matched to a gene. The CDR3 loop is CAWSGPTRQGNTEAFF. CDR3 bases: TGTGCCTGGAGTGGTCCGACGAGACAGGGAAACACTGAAGCTTTCTTT.

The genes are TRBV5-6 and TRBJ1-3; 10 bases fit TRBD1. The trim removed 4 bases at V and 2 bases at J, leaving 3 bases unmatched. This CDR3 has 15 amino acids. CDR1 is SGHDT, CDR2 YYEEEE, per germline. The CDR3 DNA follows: TGTGCCAGCAGCCGGACAGGGGGTCCTGGAAACACCATATATTTT. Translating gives CASSRTGGPGNTIYF.

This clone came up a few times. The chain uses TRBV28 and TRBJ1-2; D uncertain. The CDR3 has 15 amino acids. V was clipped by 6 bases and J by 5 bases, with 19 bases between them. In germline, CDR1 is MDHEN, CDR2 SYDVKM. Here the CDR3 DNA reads TGTGCCAGCAGCCCGGATCGTGGACTTAGGTATGGCTACACCTTC. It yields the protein CASSPDRGLRYGYTF.